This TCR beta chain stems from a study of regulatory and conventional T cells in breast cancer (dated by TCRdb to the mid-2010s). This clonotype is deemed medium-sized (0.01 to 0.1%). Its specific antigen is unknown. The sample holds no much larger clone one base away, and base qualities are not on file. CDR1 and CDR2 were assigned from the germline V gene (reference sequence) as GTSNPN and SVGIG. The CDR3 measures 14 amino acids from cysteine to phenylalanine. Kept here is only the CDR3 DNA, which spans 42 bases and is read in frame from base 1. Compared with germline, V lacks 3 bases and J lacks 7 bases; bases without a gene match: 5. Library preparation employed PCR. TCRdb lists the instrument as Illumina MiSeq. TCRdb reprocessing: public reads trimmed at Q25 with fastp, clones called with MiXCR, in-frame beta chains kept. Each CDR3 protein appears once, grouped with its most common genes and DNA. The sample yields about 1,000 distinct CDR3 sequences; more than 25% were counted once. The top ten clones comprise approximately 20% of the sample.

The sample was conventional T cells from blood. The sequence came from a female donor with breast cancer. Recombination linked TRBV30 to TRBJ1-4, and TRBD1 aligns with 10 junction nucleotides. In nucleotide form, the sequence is TGTGCCTGGAGAGAGACAGGGGGCATTGAAAAACTGTTTTTT. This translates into CAWRETGGIEKLFF.